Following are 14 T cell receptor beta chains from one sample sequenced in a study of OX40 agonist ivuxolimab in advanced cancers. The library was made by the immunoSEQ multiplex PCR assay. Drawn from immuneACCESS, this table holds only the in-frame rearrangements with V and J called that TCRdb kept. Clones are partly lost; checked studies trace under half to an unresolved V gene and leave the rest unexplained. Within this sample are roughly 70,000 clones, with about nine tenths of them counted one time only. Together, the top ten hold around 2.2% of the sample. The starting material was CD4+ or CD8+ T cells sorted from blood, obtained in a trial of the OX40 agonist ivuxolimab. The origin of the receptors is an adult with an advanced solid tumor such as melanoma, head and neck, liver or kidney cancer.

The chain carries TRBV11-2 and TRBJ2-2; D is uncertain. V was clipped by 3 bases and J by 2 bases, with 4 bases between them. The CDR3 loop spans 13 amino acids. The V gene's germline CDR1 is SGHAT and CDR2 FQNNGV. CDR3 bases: TGTGCCAGCAGCTTTACAAACACCGGGGAGCTGTTTTTT. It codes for CASSFTNTGELFF.

The CDR3 bases are TGCGCCAGCAGCGTTGGCCCAGGGACAGGAGATTTTACCAAGAGTACCCAGTACTTC. Its translation is CASSVGPGTGDFTKSTQYF. This chain links TRBV5-1 with TRBJ2-5; 8 bases map to TRBD1. V shed 4 bases, J shed 8 bases, and the junction held 25 bases outside the gene matches. The CDR3 spans 19 residues. Germline V gene data show CDR1 as SGHRS and CDR2 as YFSETQ.

The CDR3 DNA is TGTGCCAGCAGTGAGACAGGGGTAGTTCAGCCCCAGCATTTT. This encodes CASSETGVVQPQHF. V is TRBV6-1 and J is TRBJ1-5, with 8 positions matching TRBD1. The germline V gene has CDR1 MNHNS and CDR2 SASEGT. With V trimmed by 3 bases and J by 6 bases, 4 bases remained unmatched. The CDR3 consists of 14 residues.

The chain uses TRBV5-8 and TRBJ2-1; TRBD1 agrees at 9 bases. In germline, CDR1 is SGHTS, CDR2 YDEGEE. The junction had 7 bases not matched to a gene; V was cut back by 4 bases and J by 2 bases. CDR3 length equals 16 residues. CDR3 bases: TGTGCCAGCAGCCCTCGAGACAGGGGGACCTACAATGAGCAGTTCTTC. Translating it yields CASSPRDRGTYNEQFF.

DNA of the CDR3: TGTGCAAGTCGCTTAGTAGGACTTCCGAGAAATGAAAAACTGTTTTTT. Amino acids: CASRLVGLPRNEKLFF. The chain has TRBV12-2 and TRBJ1-4. TRBV12-2 counts as a pseudogene. The CDR3 is 16 amino acids.

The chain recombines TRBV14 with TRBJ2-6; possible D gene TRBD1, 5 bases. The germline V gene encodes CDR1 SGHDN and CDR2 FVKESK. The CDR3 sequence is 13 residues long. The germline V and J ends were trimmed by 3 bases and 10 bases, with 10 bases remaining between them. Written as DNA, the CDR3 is TGTGCCAGCAGCCAGGGGCAGTTTAACGTCCTGACTTTC. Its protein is CASSQGQFNVLTF. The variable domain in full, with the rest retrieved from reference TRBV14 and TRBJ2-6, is EAGVTQFPSHSVIEKGQTVTLRCDPISGHDNLYWYRRVMGKEIKFLLHFVKESKQDESGMPNNRFLAERTGGTYSTLKVQPAELEDSGVYFCASSQGQFNVLTFGAGSRLTVL.

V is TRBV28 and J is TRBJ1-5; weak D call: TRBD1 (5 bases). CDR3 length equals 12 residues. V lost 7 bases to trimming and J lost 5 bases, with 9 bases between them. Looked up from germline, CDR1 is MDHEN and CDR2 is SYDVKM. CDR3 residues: CASTTGDQPQHF. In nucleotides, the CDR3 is TGTGCCAGCACTACAGGAGATCAGCCCCAGCATTTT.

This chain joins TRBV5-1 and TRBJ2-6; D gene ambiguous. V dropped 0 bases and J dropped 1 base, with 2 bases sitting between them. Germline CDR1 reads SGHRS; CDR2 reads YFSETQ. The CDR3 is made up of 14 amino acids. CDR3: CASSLGSGANVLTF. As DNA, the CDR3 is TGCGCCAGCAGCTTGGGTTCTGGGGCCAACGTCCTGACTTTC.

CDR3 DNA: TGTGCCAGCAGCTTAGCGATGGGGGGCGCGAACGGCTACACCTTC. Its translation: CASSLAMGGANGYTF. The rearrangement joins TRBV7-2 to TRBJ1-2; perhaps TRBD1 as D (6 bases). Trimming cost V 0 bases and J 8 bases, with 16 bases left between them. Germline lookup yields CDR1 SGHTA and CDR2 FQGNSA. The CDR3 has 15 amino acids.

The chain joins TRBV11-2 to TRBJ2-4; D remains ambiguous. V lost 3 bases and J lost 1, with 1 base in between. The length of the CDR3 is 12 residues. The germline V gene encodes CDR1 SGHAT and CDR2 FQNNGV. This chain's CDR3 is CASSFAKNIQYF. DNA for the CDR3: TGTGCCAGCAGCTTCGCCAAAAACATTCAGTACTTC.

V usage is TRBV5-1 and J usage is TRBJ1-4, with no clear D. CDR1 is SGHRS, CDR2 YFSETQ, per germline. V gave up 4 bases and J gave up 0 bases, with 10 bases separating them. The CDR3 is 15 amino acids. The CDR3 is CASSPGPTTNEKLFF. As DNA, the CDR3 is TGCGCCAGCAGCCCCGGACCCACAACTAATGAAAAACTGTTTTTT.

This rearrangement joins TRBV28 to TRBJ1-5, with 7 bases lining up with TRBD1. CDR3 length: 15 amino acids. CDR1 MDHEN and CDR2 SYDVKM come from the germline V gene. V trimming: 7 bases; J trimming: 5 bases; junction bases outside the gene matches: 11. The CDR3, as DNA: TGTGCCAGCACCGATGGAGGGACAGCGTATCAGCCCCAGCATTTT. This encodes CASTDGGTAYQPQHF.

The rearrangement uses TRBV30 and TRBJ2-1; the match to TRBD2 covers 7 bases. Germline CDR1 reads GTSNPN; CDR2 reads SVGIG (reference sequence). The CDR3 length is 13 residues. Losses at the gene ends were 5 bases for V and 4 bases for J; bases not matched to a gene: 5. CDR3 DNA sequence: TGTGCCTGGTGTACTAGCGCATACAATGAGCAGTTCTTC. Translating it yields CAWCTSAYNEQFF.

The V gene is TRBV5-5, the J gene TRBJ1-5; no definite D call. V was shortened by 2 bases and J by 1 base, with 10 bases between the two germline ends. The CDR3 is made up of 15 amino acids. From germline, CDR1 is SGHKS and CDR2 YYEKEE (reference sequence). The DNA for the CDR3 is TGTGCCAGCAGCTTTGAGATGTCAAGCAATCAGCCCCAGCATTTT. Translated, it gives CASSFEMSSNQPQHF.